The T cell receptor beta chain under discussion was sequenced for a study of human thymus T cells. Study-level results: Repertoires sampled from thymus and blood appeared biased in V and J gene usage.

Donors were healthy Finnish babies undergoing corrective operations for congenital heart defects. All available leukocytes, rather than a set cell count, yielded the blood DNA. In regard to this clone: Its antigen is unknown.

From germline, CDR1 is LNHDA and CDR2 SQIVND (reference sequence). The CDR3 has 15 residues. Trimming removed 4 bases at V and 4 bases at J, with 14 bases between. Sequencing used immunoSEQ multiplex PCR; TCRdb keeps in-frame clones, though not all of them. The sample lists 57,000 or so clones, 94% occurring once. This chain uses TRBV19 with TRBJ1-3; weak D call: TRBD1 (6 bases). The TCR originated in a boy under two years old with a congenital heart defect but otherwise immunologically healthy. The sample comprised blood. The CDR3 nucleotides are TGTGCCAGTAGTACCACGGGGGCGAGGGGAAACACCATATATTTT. Amino acids: CASSTTGARGNTIYF.